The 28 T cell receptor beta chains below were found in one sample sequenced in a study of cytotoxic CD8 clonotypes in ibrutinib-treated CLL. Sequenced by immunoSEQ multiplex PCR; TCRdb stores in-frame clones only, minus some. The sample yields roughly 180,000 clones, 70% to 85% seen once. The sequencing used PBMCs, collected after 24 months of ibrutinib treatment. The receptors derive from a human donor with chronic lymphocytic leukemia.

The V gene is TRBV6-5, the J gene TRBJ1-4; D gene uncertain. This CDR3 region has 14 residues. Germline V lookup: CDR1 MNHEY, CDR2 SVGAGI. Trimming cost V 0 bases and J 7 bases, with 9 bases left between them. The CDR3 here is CASSYSRVGEKLFF. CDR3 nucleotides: TGTGCCAGCAGTTACTCGCGGGTGGGTGAAAAACTGTTTTTT.

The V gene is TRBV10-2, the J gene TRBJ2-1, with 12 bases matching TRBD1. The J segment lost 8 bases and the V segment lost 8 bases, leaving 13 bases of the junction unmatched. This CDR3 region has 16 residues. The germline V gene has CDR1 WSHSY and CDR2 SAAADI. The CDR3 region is CASGPGGQGAIYEQFF. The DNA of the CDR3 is TGCGCCAGCGGCCCCGGGGGACAGGGGGCGATATATGAGCAGTTCTTC.

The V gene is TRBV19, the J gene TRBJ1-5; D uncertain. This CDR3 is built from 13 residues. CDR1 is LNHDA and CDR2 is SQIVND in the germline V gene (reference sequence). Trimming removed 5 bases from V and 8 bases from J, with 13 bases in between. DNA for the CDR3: TGTGCCAGTAGTCAGCCGAAGTGGGAGCCCCAGCATTTT. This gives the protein CASSQPKWEPQHF. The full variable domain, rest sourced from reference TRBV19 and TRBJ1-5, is DGGITQSPKYLFRKEGQNVTLSCEQNLNHDAMYWYRQDPGQGLRLIYYSQIVNDFQKGDIAEGYSVSREKKESFPLTVTSAQKNPTAFYLCASSQPKWEPQHFGDGTRLSIL.

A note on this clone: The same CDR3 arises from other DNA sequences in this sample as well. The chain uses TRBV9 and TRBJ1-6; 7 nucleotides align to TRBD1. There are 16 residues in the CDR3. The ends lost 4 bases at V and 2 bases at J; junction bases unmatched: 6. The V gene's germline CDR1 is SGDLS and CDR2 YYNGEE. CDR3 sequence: CASSPRGDPYNSPLHF. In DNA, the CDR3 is TGTGCCAGCAGCCCCAGGGGGGACCCCTATAATTCACCCCTCCACTTT.

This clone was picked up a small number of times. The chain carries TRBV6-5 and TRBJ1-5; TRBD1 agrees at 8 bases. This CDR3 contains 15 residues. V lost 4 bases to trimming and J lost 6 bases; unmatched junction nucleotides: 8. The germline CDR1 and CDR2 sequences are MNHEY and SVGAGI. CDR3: CASSFAGGAGQPQHF. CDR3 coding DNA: TGTGCCAGCAGTTTTGCAGGGGGCGCGGGTCAGCCCCAGCATTTT.

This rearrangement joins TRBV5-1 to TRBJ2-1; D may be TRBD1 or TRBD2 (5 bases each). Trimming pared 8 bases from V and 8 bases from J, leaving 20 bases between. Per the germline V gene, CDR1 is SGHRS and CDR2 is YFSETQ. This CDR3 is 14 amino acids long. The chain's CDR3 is CASSLTLTGHEQFF. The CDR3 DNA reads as TGCGCCAGTAGCCTAACTCTGACGGGGCATGAGCAGTTCTTC.

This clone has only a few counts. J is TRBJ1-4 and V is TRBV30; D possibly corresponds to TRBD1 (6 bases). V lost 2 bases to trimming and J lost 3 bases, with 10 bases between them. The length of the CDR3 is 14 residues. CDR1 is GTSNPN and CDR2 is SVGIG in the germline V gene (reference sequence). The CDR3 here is CAWSTGAANEKLFF. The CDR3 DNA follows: TGTGCCTGGAGTACGGGGGCAGCTAATGAAAAACTGTTTTTT.

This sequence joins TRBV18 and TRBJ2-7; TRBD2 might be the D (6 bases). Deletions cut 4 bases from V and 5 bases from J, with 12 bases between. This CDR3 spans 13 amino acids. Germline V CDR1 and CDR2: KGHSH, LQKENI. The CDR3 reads CASSLAGTHEQYF. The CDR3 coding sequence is TGTGCCAGCTCACTCGCCGGGACTCACGAGCAGTACTTC.

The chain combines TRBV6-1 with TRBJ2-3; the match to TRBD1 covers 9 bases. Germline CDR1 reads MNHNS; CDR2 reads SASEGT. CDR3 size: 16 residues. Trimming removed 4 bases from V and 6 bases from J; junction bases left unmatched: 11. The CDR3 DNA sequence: TGTGCCAGCAGTGCGTTTAGGGGACAGGGAACGGATACGCAGTATTTT. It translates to CASSAFRGQGTDTQYF.

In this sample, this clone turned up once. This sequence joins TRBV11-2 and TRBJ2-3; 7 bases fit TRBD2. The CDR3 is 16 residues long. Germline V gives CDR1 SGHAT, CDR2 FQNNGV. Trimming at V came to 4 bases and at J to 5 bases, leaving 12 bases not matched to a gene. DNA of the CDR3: TGTGCCAGCAGCTCCGGACTAGGTTTCCCGATAGATACGCAGTATTTT. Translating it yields CASSSGLGFPIDTQYF.

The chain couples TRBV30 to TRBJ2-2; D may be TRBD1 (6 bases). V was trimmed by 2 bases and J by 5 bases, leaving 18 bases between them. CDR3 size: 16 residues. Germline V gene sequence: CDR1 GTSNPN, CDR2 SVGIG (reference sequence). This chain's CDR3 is CAWSTTGKVRTGELFF. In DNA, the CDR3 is TGTGCCTGGAGTACCACAGGGAAGGTCAGGACCGGGGAGCTGTTTTTT.

CDR3 coding DNA: TGTGCCAGCTCACTATCCGGGTTCTACGAGCAGTACTTC. This gives the protein CASSLSGFYEQYF. This chain uses TRBV18 with TRBJ2-7; no reliable D call. Trimming stripped 4 bases from V and 3 bases from J, with 10 bases between. Germline V gives CDR1 KGHSH, CDR2 LQKENI. CDR3 size: 13 residues.

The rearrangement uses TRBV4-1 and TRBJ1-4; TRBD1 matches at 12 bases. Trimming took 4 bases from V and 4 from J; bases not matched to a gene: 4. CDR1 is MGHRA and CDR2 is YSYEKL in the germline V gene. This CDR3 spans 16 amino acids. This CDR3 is CASSPRDRGLNEKLFF. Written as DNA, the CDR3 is TGCGCCAGCAGCCCTCGGGACAGGGGGCTTAATGAAAAACTGTTTTTT.

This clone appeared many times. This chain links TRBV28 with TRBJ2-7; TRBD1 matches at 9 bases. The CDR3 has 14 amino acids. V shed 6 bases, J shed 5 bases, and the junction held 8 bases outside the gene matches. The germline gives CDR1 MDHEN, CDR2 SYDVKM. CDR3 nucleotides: TGTGCCAGCAGACACTCCGACAGGGGGGACGAGCAGTACTTC. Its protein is CASRHSDRGDEQYF.

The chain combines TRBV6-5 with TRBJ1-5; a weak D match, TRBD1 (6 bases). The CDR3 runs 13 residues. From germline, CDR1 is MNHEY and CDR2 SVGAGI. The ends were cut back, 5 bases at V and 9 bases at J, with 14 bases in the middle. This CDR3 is CASSRTVMVPQHF. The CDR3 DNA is TGTGCCAGCAGTCGGACAGTGATGGTGCCCCAGCATTTT.

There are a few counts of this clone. CDR3 sequence: CASSLQGMNTEAFF. The CDR3 DNA reads TGTGCCAGCAGCTTACAAGGAATGAACACTGAAGCTTTCTTT. The chain combines TRBV7-8 with TRBJ1-1; no firm D call. Trimming stripped 2 bases from V and 0 bases from J, with 7 bases between. In germline, CDR1 is SGHVS, CDR2 FQNEAQ. The CDR3 contains 14 residues. Based on the CDR3 plus reference TRBV7-8 and TRBJ1-1, the full variable domain is GAGVSQSPRYKVAKRGQDVALRCDPISGHVSLFWYQQALGQGPEFLTYFQNEAQLDKSGLPSDRFFAERPEGSVSTLKIQRTQQEDSAVYLCASSLQGMNTEAFFGQGTRLTVV.

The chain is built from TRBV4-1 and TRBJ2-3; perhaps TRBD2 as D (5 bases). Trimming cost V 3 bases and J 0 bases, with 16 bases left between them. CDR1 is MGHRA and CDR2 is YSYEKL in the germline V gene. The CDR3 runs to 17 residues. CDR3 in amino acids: CASSQGRGGSSTDTQYF. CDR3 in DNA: TGCGCCAGCAGCCAGGGTCGTGGAGGTTCTAGCACAGATACGCAGTATTTT.

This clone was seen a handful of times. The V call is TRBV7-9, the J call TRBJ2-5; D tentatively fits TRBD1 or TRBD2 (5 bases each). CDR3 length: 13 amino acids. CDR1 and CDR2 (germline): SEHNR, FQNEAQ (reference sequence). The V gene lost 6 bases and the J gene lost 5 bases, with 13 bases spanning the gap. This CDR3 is CASRTGTVETQYF. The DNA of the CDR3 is TGTGCCAGCAGAACCGGGACGGTGGAGACCCAGTACTTC.

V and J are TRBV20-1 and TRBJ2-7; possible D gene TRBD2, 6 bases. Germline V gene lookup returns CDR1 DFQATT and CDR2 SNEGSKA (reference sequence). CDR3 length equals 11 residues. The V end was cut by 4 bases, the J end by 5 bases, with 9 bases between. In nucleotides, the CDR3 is TGCAGTGCTAAGGCGGGGAACGAGCAGTACTTC. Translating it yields CSAKAGNEQYF.

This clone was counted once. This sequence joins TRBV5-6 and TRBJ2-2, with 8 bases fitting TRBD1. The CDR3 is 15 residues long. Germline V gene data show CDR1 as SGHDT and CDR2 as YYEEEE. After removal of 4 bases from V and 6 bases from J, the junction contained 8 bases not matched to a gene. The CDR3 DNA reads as TGTGCCAGCAGCAGGTGGCAGGGGGCCTCCGGGGAGCTGTTTTTT. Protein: CASSRWQGASGELFF. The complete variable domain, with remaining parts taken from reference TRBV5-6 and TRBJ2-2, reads DAGVTQSPTHLIKTRGQQVTLRCSPKSGHDTVSWYQQALGQGPQFIFQYYEEEERQRGNFPDRFSGHQFPNYSSELNVNALLLGDSALYLCASSRWQGASGELFFGEGSRLTVL.

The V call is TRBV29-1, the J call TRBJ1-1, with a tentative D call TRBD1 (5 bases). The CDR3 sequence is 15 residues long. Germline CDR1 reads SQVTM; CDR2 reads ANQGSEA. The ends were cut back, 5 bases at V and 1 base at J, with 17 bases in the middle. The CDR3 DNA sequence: TGCAGCGTTAGGGCCCCTGGGGGGAAGAACACTGAAGCTTTCTTT. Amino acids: CSVRAPGGKNTEAFF.

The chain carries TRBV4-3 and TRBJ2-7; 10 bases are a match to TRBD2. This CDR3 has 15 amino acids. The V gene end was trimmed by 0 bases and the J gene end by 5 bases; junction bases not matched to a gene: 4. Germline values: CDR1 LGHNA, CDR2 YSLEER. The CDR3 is CASSQDIAGGNEQYF. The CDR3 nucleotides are TGCGCCAGCAGCCAAGACATAGCGGGAGGCAACGAGCAGTACTTC.

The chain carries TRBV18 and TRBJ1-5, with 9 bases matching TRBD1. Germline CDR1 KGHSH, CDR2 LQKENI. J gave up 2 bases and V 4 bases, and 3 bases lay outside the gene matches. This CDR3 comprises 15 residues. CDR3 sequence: CASSRTGVGNQPQHF. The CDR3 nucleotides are TGTGCCAGCTCACGGACAGGGGTTGGCAATCAGCCCCAGCATTTT.

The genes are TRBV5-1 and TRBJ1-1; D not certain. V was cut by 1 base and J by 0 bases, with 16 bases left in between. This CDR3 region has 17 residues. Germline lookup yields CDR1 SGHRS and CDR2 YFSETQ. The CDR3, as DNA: TGCGCCAGCAGCTTGAGGCCGACACAGACTATGAACACTGAAGCTTTCTTT. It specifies CASSLRPTQTMNTEAFF.

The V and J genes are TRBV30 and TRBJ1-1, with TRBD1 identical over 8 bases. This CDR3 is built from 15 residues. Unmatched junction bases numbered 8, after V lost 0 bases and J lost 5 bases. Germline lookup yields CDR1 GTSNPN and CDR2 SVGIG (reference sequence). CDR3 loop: CAWSVLGQGATEAFF. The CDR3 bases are TGTGCCTGGAGTGTACTTGGCCAGGGGGCGACTGAAGCTTTCTTT.

The CDR3, as DNA: TGCGCCAGCAGCTTCCAGGGGGAGGATGGCTACACCTTC. This codes for CASSFQGEDGYTF. V and J are TRBV5-1 and TRBJ1-2; 7 nucleotides line up with TRBD1. CDR1 is SGHRS, CDR2 YFSETQ, per germline. This CDR3 region has 13 residues. V shed 2 bases and J 6 bases; nucleotides not matched to a gene: 4.

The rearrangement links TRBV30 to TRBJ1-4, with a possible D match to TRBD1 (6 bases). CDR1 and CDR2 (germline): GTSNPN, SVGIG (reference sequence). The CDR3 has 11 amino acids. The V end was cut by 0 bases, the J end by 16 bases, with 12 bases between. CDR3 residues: CAWSVGGLAFF. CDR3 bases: TGTGCCTGGAGTGTAGGGGGACTAGCGTTTTTT.

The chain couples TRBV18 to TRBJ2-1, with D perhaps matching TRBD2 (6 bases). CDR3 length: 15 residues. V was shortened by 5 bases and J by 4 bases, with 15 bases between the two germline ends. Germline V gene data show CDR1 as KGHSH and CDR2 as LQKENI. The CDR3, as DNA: TGTGCCAGCTCAACGGAGGGCCAACAGTACAATGAGCAGTTCTTC. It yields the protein CASSTEGQQYNEQFF.